The clone carrying this TCR beta chain was observed once. What it recognizes is unknown. V was cut by 4 bases and J by 0 bases, with 13 bases left in between. Germline V CDR1 and CDR2: SQVTM, ANQGSEA. The CDR3 consists of 14 residues. The table came from immunoSEQ multiplex PCR; TCRdb's copy has only in-frame clones and leaves some out. The data contain about 160,000 clones, 85% to 90% of them seen just once; the ten biggest clones take up roughly 4%. This entry comes from a study of T cell responses to AZD1222 COVID-19 vaccine. The study's findings and limits: Spike-specific TCR breadth and depth both grew after two AZD1222 doses. Dominant CD4 TCR responses targeted spike regions 160-218 and 743-854. White British people made up most donors, females outnumbered males, and clonal diversity was possibly underestimated. Repertoires were obtained solely post-peak T cell response.

This specimen was peripheral blood, taken 28 days after the second AZD1222 dose. The chain uses TRBV29-1 and TRBJ2-7; D possibly corresponds to TRBD1 (5 bases). The source is an adult who received the AZD1222 COVID-19 vaccine. The CDR3 reads CSVAGHQSSYEQYF. In DNA, the CDR3 is TGCAGCGTTGCAGGACATCAGAGCTCCTACGAGCAGTACTTC.